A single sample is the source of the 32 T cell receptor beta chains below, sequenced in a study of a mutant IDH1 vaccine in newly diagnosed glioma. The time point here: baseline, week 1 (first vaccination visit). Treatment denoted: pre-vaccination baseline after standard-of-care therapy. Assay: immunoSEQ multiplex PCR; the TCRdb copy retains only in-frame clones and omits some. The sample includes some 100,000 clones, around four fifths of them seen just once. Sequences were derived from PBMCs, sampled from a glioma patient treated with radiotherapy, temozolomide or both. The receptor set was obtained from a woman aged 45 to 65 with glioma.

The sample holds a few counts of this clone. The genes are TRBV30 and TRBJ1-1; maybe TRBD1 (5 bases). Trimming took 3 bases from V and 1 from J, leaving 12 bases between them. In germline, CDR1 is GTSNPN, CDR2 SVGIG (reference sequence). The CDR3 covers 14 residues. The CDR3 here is CAWSFTGKNTEAFF. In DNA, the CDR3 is TGTGCCTGGAGCTTCACAGGAAAGAACACTGAAGCTTTCTTT.

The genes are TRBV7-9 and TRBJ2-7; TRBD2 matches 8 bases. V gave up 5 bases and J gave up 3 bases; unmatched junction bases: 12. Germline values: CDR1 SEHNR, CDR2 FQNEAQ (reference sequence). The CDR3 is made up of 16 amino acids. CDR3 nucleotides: TGTGCCAGCAGCCCTCGGGAGGGAAAAGGGAGCTACGAGCAGTACTTC. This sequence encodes CASSPREGKGSYEQYF.

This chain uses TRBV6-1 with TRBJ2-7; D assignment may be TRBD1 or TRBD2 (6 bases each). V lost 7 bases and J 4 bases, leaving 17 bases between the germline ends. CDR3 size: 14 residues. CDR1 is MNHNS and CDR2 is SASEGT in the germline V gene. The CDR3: CASILGGQKYEQYF. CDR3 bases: TGTGCCAGCATCCTCGGGGGCCAAAAGTACGAGCAGTACTTC.

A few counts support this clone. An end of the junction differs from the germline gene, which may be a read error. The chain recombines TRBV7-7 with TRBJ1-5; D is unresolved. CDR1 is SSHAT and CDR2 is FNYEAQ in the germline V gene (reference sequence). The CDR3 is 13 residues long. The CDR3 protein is CASSLDRNQPQHF. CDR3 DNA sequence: TGTGCTAGCAGCTTAGATCGCAATCAGCCCCAGCATTTT.

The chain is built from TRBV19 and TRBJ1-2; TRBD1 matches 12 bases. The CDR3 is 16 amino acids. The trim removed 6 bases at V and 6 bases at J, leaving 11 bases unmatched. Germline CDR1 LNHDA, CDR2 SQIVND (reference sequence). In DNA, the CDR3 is TGTGCCAGTAGGCCGGCGGATGGGACAGGGGGCGATGGCTACACCTTC. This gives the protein CASRPADGTGGDGYTF.

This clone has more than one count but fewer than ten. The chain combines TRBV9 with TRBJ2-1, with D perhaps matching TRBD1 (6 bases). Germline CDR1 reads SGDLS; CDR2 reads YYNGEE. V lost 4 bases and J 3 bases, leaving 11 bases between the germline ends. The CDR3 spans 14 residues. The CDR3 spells CASSPQDSYNEQFF. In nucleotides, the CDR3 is TGTGCCAGCAGCCCCCAGGACAGCTACAATGAGCAGTTCTTC.

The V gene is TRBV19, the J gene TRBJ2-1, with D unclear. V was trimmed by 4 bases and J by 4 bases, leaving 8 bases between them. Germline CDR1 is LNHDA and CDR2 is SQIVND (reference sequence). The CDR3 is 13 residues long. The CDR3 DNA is TGTGCCAGTAGTAGTGGACCGTACAATGAGCAGTTCTTC. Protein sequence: CASSSGPYNEQFF.

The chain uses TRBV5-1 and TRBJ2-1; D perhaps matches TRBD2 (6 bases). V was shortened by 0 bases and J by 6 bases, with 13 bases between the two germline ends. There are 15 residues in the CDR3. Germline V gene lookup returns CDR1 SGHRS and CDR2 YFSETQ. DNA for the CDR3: TGCGCCAGCAGCTTGGTTGGGGGGTCAGGCAATGAGCAGTTCTTC. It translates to CASSLVGGSGNEQFF.

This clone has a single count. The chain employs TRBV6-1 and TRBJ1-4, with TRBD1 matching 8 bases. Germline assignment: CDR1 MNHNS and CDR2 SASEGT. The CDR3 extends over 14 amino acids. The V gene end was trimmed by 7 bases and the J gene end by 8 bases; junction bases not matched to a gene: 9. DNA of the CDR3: TGTGCCAGCACTGTTGACAGGGGATTCGAAAAACTGTTTTTT. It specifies CASTVDRGFEKLFF.

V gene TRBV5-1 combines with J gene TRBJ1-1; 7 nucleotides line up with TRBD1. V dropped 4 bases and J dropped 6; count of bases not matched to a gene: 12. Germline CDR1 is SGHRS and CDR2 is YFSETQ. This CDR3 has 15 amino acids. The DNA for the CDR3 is TGCGCCAGCAGCCTACTAGACAGGGTGAGACCTGAAGCTTTCTTT. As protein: CASSLLDRVRPEAFF.

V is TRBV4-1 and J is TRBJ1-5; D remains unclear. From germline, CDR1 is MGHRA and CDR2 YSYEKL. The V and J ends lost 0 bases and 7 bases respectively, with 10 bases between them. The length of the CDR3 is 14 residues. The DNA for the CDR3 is TGCGCCAGCAGCCAAGAGGGCGGGGAACAGCCCCAGCATTTT. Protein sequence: CASSQEGGEQPQHF.

The CDR3 sequence: CASSNKVSTDTQYF. The CDR3, as DNA: TGTGCCAGCAGTAACAAGGTGTCTACAGATACGCAGTATTTT. The chain is built from TRBV6-5 and TRBJ2-3; D call uncertain. V dropped 5 bases and J dropped 3 bases, with 12 bases sitting between them. CDR3 length: 14 residues. The germline V gene encodes CDR1 MNHEY and CDR2 SVGAGI.

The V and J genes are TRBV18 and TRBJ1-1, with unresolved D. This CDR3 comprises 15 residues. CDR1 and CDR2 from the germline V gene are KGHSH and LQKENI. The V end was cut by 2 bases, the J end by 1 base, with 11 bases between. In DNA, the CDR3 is TGTGCCAGCTCACCAGAAGAAGGGTGGAACACTGAAGCTTTCTTT. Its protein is CASSPEEGWNTEAFF.

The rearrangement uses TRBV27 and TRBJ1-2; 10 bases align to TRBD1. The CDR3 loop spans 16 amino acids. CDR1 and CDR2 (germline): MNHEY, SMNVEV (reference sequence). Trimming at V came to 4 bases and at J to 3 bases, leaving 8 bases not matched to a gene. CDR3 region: CASSYSGGTGDYGYTF. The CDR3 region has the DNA TGTGCCAGCAGTTATTCTGGAGGGACAGGGGACTATGGCTACACCTTC.

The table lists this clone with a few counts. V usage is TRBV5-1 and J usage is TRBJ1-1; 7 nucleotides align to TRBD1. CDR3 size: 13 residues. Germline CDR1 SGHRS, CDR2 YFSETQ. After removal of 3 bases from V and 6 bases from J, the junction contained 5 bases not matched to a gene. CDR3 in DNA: TGCGCCAGCAGCTCGGGACAGTCCGCTGAAGCTTTCTTT. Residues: CASSSGQSAEAFF.

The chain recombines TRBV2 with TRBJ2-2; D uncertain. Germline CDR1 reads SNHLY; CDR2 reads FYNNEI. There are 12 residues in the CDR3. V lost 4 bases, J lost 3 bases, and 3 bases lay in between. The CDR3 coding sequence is TGTGCCAGCAGTGGACACACCGGGGAGCTGTTTTTT. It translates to CASSGHTGELFF. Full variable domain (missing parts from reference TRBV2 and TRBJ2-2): EPEVTQTPSHQVTQMGQEVILRCVPISNHLYFYWYRQILGQKVEFLVSFYNNEISEKSEIFDDQFSVERPDGSNFTLKIRSTKLEDSAMYFCASSGHTGELFFGEGSRLTVL.

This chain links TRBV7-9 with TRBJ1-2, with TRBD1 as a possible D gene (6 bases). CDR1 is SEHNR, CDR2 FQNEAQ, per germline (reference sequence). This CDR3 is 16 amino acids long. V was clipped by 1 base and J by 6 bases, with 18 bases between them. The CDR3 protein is CASSLEGGRRRNGYTF. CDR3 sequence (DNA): TGTGCCAGCAGCTTAGAAGGGGGACGGCGGAGGAATGGCTACACCTTC.

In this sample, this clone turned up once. The CDR3 loop reads CASSGTSYEQYF. The CDR3, as DNA: TGTGCCAGCAGTGGTACTTCCTACGAGCAGTACTTC. The rearrangement joins TRBV2 to TRBJ2-7; D call uncertain. V was clipped by 4 bases and J by 1 base, with 5 bases between them. CDR1 SNHLY and CDR2 FYNNEI come from the germline V gene. The CDR3 loop spans 12 amino acids.

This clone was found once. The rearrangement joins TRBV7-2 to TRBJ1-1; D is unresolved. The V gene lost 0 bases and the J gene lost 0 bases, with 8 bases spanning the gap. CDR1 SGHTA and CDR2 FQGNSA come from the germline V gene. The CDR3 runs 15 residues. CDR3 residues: CASSLAPMVNTEAFF. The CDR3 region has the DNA TGTGCCAGCAGCTTAGCCCCGATGGTGAACACTGAAGCTTTCTTT.

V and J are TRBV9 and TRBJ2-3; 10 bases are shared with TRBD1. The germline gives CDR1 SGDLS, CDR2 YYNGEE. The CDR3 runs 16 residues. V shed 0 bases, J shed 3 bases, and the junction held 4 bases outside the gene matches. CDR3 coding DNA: TGTGCCAGCAGCGTAGGACAGGGGGCAAGAACAGATACGCAGTATTTT. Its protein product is CASSVGQGARTDTQYF.

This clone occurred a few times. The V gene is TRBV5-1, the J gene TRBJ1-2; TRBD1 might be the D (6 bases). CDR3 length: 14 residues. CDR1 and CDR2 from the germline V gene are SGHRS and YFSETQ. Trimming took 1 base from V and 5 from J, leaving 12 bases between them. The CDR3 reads CASSLLRGDYGYTF. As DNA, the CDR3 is TGCGCCAGCAGCTTGTTGAGGGGGGATTATGGCTACACCTTC.

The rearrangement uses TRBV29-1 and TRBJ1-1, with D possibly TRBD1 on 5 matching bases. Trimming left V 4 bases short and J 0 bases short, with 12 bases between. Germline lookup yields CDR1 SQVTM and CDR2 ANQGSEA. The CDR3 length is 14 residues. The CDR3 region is CSVGSGLLNTEAFF. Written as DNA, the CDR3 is TGCAGCGTTGGGTCAGGGCTCTTGAACACTGAAGCTTTCTTT.

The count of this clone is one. CDR3 region: CASSVGLAAYEQYF. The CDR3 DNA sequence: TGTGCCAGCAGTGTGGGACTAGCGGCGTACGAGCAGTACTTC. This rearrangement joins TRBV2 to TRBJ2-7; TRBD2 matches 11 bases. Germline V gene sequence: CDR1 SNHLY, CDR2 FYNNEI. Trimming cost V 4 bases and J 4 bases; bases outside gene matches: 3. The CDR3 spans 14 residues.

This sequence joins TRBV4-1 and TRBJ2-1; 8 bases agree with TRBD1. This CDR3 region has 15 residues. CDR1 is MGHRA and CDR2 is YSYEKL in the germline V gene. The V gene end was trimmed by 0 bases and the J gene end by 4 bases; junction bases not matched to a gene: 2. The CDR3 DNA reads TGCGCCAGCAGCCAAGATCGGGACAGGTACAATGAGCAGTTCTTC. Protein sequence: CASSQDRDRYNEQFF.

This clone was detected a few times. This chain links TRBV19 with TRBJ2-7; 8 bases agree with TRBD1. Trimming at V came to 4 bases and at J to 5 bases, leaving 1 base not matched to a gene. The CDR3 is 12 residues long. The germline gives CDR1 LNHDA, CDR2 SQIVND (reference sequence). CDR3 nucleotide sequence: TGTGCCAGTAGTACAGGGGGCCACGAGCAGTACTTC. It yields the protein CASSTGGHEQYF.

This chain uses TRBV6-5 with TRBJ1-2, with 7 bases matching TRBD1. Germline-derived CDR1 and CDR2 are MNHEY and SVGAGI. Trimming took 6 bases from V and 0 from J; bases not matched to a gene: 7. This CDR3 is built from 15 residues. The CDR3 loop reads CASSLGQAANYGYTF. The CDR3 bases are TGTGCCAGCAGCCTAGGACAGGCCGCTAACTATGGCTACACCTTC.

The CDR3 DNA sequence: TGTGCCACCAGTAAATCTAGCTCCGCAAGAGATACGCAGTATTTT. As protein: CATSKSSSARDTQYF. The chain joins TRBV15 to TRBJ2-3, with a tentative D call TRBD2 (5 bases). Trimming stripped 6 bases from V and 5 bases from J, with 18 bases between. This CDR3 region has 15 residues. Germline assignment: CDR1 LNHNV and CDR2 YYDKDF (reference sequence).

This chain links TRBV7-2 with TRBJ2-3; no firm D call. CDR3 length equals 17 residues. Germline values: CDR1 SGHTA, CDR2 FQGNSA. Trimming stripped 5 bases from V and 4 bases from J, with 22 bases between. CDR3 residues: CASSPAKLRLKPDTQYF. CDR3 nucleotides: TGTGCCAGCAGCCCGGCCAAACTAAGGTTGAAGCCAGATACGCAGTATTTT.

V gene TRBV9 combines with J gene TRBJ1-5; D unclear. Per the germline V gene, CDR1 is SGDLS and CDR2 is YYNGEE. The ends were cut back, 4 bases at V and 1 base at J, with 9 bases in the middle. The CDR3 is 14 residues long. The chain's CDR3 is CASSISDSNQPQHF. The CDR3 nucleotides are TGTGCCAGCAGCATATCCGACAGCAATCAGCCCCAGCATTTT.

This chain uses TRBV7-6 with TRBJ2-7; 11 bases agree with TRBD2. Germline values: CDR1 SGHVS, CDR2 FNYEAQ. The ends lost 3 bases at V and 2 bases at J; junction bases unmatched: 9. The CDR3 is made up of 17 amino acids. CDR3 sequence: CASSFKPTSGATYEQYF. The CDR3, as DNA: TGTGCCAGCAGCTTTAAGCCGACTAGCGGGGCGACCTACGAGCAGTACTTC.

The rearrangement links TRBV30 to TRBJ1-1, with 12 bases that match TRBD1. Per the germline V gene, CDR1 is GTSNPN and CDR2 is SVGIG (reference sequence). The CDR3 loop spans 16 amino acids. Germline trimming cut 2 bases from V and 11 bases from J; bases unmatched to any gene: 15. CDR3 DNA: TGTGCCTGGAGTTTGCTTCCGGGACAGGGGGCGTTTATCGCTTTCTTT. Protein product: CAWSLLPGQGAFIAFF.

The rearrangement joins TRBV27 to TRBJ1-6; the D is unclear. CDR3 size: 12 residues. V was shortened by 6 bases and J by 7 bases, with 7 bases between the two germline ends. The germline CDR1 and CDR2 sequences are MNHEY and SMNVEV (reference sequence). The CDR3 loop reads CASSYINSPLHF. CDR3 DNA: TGTGCCAGCAGCTATATCAATTCACCCCTCCACTTT.